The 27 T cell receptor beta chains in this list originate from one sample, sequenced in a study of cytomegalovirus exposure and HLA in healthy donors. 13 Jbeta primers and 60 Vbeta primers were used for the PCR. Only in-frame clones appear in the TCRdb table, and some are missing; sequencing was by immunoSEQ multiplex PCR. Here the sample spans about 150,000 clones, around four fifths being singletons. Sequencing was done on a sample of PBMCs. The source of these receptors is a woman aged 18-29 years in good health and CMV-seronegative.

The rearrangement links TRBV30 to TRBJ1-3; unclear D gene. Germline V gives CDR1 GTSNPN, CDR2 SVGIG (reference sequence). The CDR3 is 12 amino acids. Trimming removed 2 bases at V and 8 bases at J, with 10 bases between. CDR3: CAWSFSGDTIYF. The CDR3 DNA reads TGTGCCTGGAGTTTTTCGGGTGACACCATATATTTT.

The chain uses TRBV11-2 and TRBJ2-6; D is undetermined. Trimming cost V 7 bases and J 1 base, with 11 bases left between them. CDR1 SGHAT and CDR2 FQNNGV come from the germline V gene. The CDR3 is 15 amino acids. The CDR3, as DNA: TGTGCCAGCATTCTCAGCAGGTCTGGGGCCAACGTCCTGACTTTC. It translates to CASILSRSGANVLTF.

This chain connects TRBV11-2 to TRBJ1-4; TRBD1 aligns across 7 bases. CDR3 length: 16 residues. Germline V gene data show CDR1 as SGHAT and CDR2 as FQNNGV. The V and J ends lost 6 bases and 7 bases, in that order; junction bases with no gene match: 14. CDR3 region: CASRPLGPGGFEKLFF. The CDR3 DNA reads TGTGCCAGCAGACCCCTCGGTCCAGGGGGTTTTGAAAAACTGTTTTTT. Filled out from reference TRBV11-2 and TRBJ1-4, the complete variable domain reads EAGVAQSPRYKIIEKRQSVAFWCNPISGHATLYWYQQILGQGPKLLIQFQNNGVVDDSQLPKDRFSAERLKGVDSTLKIQPAKLEDSAVYLCASRPLGPGGFEKLFFGSGTQLSVL.

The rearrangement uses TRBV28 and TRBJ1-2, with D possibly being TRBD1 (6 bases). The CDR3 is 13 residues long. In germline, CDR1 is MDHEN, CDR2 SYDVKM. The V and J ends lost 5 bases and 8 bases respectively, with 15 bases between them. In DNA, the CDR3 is TGTGCCAGCAGTAACAGGGATTTATACGGCTACACCTTC. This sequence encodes CASSNRDLYGYTF.

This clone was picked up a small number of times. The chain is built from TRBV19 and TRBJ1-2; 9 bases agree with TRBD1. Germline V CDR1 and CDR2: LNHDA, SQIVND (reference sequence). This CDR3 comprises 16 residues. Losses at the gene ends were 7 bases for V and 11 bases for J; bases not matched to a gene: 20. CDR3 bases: TGTGCCAGTACCATTCTGCCCACAGGGGGCGATGTCTTATACACCTTC. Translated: CASTILPTGGDVLYTF.

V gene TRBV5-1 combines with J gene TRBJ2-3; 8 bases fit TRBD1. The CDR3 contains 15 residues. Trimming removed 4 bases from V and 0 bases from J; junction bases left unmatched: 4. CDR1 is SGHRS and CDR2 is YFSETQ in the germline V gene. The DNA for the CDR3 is TGCGCCAGCAGCGTGGGACAGGTGAGCACAGATACGCAGTATTTT. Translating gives CASSVGQVSTDTQYF.

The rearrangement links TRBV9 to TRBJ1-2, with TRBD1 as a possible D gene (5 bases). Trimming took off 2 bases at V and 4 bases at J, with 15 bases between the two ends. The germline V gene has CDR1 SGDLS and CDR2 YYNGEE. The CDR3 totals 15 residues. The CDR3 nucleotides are TGTGCCAGCAGCGTCCCCAGGGCTTTGGGCTATGGCTACACCTTC. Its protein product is CASSVPRALGYGYTF. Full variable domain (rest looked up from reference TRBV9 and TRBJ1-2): DSGVTQTPKHLITATGQRVTLRCSPRSGDLSVYWYQQSLDQGLQFLIQYYNGEERAKGNILERFSAQQFPDLHSELNLSSLELGDSALYFCASSVPRALGYGYTFGSGTRLTVV.

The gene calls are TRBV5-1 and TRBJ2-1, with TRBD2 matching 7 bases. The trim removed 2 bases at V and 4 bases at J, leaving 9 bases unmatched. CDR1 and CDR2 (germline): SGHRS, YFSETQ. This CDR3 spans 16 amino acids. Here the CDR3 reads CASSFGGTTTYNEQFF. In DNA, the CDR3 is TGCGCCAGCAGCTTCGGCGGGACTACCACTTACAATGAGCAGTTCTTC.

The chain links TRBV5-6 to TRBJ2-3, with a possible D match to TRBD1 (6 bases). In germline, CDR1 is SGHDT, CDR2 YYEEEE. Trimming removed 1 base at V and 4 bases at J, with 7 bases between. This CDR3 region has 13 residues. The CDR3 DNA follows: TGTGCCAGCAGCTTGAAGGGGGCAGATACGCAGTATTTT. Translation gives CASSLKGADTQYF.

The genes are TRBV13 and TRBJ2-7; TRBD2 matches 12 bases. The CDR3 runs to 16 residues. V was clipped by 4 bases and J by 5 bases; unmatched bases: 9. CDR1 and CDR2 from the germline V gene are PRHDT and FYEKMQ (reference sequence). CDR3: CASSSYPSGGVNEQYF. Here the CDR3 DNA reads TGTGCCAGCAGCTCATACCCTAGCGGGGGGGTAAACGAGCAGTACTTC.

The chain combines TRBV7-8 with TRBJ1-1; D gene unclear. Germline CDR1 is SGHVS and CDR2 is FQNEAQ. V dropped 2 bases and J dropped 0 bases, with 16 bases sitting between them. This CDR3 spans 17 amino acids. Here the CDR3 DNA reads TGTGCCAGCAGCTTAAGTGTGATTGAACAGATGAACACTGAAGCTTTCTTT. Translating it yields CASSLSVIEQMNTEAFF.

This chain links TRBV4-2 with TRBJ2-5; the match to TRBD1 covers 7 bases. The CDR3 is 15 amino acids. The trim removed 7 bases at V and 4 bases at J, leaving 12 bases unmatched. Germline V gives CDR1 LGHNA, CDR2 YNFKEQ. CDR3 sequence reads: CASTTSRTGIETQYF. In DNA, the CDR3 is TGTGCCAGCACCACATCCAGGACAGGAATAGAGACCCAGTACTTC.

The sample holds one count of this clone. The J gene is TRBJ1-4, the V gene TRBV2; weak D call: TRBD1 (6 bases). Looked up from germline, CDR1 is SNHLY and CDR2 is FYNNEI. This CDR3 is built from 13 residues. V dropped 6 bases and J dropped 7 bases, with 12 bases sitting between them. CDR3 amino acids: CASRREQGEKLFF. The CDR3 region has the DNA TGTGCCAGCAGGAGGGAACAGGGTGAAAAACTGTTTTTT. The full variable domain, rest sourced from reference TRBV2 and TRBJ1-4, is EPEVTQTPSHQVTQMGQEVILRCVPISNHLYFYWYRQILGQKVEFLVSFYNNEISEKSEIFDDQFSVERPDGSNFTLKIRSTKLEDSAMYFCASRREQGEKLFFGSGTQLSVL.

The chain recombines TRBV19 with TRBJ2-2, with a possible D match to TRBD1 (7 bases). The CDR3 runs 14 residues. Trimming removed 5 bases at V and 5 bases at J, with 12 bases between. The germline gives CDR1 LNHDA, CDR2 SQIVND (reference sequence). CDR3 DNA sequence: TGTGCCAGTAGTGCGGGACAGCTTACCGGGGAGCTGTTTTTT. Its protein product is CASSAGQLTGELFF.

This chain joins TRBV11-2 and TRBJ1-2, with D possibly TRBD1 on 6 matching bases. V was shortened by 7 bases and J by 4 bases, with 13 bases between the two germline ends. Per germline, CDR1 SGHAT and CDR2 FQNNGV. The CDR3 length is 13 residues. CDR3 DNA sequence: TGTGCCAGCAAACGGACAGACGGCTATGGCTACACCTTC. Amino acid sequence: CASKRTDGYGYTF.

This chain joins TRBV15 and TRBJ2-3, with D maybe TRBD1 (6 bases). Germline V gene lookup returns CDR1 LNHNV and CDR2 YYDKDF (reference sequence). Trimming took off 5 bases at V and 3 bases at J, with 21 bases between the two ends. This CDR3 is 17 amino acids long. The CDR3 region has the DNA TGTGCCACCAGCTCAAGAGGGGGACCCAGATCTACAGATACGCAGTATTTT. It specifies CATSSRGGPRSTDTQYF.

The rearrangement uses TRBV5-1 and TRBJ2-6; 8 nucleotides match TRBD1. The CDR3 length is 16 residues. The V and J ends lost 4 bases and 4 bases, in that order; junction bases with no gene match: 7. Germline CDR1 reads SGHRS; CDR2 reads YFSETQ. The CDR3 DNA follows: TGCGCCAGCAGCGTGGACAGGGTAGAGGGGGCCAACGTCCTGACTTTC. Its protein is CASSVDRVEGANVLTF.

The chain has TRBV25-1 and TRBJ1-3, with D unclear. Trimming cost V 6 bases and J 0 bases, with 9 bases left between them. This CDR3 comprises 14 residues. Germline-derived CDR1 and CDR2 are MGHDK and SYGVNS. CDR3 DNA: TGTGCCAGCAGGCTCTCTAGCTCTGGAAACACCATATATTTT. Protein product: CASRLSSSGNTIYF.

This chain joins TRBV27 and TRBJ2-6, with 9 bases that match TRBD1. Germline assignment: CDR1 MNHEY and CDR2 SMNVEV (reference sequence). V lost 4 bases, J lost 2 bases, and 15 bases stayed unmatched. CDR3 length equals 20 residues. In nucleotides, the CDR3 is TGTGCCAGCAGTTCCCCCACCCACAGGGGGCGAAGGGCTGGGGCCAACGTCCTGACTTTC. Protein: CASSSPTHRGRRAGANVLTF.

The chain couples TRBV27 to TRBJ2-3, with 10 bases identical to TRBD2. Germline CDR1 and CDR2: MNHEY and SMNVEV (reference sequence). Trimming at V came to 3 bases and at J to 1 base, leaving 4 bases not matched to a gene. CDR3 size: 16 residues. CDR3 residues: CASSFLGTSGTDTQYF. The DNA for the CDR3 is TGTGCCAGCAGTTTCCTCGGGACTAGCGGCACAGATACGCAGTATTTT.

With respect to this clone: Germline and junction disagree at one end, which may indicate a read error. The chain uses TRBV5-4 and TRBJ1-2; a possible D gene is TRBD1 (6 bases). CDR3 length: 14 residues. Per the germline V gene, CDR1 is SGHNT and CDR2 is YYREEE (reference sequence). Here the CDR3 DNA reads TGCGCCAGCAGCTTGTACAGGGCAAGCTATGGCTACACCTTC. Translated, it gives CASSLYRASYGYTF.

The CDR3 loop is CASSSFVDGYTF. CDR3 sequence (DNA): TGTGCCAGCAGTTCTTTCGTAGATGGCTACACCTTC. The V and J genes are TRBV28 and TRBJ1-2, with D uncertain. The CDR3 has 12 residues. The germline V gene encodes CDR1 MDHEN and CDR2 SYDVKM. The V and J ends lost 4 bases and 6 bases respectively, with 9 bases between them.

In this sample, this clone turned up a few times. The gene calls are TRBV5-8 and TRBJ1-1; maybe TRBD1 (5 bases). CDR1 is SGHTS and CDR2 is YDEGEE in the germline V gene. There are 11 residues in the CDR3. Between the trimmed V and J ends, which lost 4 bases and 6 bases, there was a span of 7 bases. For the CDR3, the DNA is TGTGCCAGCAGCCGGACATCTGAAGCTTTCTTT. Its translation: CASSRTSEAFF. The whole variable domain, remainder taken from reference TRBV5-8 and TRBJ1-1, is EAGVTQSPTHLIKTRGQQATLRCSPISGHTSVYWYQQALGLGLQFLLWYDEGEERNRGNFPPRFSGRQFPNYSSELNVNALELEDSALYLCASSRTSEAFFGQGTRLTVV.

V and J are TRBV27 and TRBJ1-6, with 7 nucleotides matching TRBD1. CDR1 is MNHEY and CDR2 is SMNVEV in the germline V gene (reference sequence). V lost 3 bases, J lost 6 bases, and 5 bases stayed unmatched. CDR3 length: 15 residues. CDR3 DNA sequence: TGTGCCAGCAGTTTCGCGGACAGGCTTAATTCACCCCTCCACTTT. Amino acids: CASSFADRLNSPLHF.

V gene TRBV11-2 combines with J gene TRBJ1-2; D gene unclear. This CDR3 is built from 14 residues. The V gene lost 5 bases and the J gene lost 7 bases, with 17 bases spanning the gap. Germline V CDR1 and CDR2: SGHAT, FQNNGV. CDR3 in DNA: TGTGCCAGCAGCCGCTCGGGAGGCCGGGCTGGCTACACCTTC. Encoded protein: CASSRSGGRAGYTF.

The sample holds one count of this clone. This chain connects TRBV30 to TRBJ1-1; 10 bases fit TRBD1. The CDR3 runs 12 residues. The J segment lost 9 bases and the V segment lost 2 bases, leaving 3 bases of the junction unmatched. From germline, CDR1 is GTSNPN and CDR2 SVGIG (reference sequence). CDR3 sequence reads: CAWSYDRGQAFF. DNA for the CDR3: TGTGCCTGGAGTTATGACAGGGGGCAAGCTTTCTTT.

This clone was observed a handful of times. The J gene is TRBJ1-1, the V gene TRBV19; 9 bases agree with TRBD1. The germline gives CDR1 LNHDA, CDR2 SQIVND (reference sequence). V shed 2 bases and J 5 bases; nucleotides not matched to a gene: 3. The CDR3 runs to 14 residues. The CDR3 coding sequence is TGTGCCAGTAGTATACAGGACAGGGGAACTGAAGCTTTCTTT. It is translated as CASSIQDRGTEAFF.